Listed below are T cell receptor beta chains from one sample, sequenced in a study of identical twins. MiXCR, run by TCRdb on the 5' RACE reads, gives a single entry per CDR3 protein. This table has 140,000 to 150,000 distinct CDR3 sequences, under 4.5% appearing once. The sequenced sample consisted of memory T cells sorted from blood. These receptors came from a man younger than 35 in good health. The CDR3 runs from the conserved cysteine through the conserved F or W. Fields, in order: D gene, clone size, V gene, J gene, CDR3 protein, CDR3 DNA. A D gene is named only where the DNA matches it firmly. Clone size is shown for a subset of rows, as once, few, many or a class of expanded clone.

-,many,TRBV11-2,TRBJ1-3,CASSYLTSGNTIYF,TGTGCCAGCAGCTATTTGACCTCTGGAAACACCATATATTTT
-,many,TRBV12-3/TRBV12-4,TRBJ2-7,CASSFSSGAGEEQYF,TGTGCCAGCAGTTTCTCTTCTGGGGCAGGGGAGGAGCAGTACTTC
-,many,TRBV29-1,TRBJ2-7,CSVDFGESTYEQYF,TGCAGCGTTGACTTTGGGGAATCGACCTACGAGCAGTACTTC
-,many,TRBV7-9,TRBJ2-3,CASSFFGTDTQYF,TGTGCCAGCAGCTTTTTCGGGACGGATACGCAGTATTTT
-,many,TRBV6-2/TRBV6-3,TRBJ2-2,CASSYAGAGNTGELFF,TGTGCCAGCAGTTACGCGGGGGCAGGTAACACCGGGGAGCTGTTTTTT
-,many,TRBV15,TRBJ2-7,CATSRVGAISFEQYF,TGTGCCACCAGCAGAGTAGGGGCGATCTCCTTCGAGCAGTACTTC
-,many,TRBV4-1,TRBJ2-4,CASSQYVSGKNIQYF,TGCGCCAGCAGCCAATATGTCAGCGGCAAAAACATTCAGTACTTC
-,many,TRBV7-2,TRBJ2-5,CASSAFSRPGLETQYF,TGTGCCAGCAGTGCCTTTAGCCGGCCCGGGTTAGAGACCCAGTACTTC
-,many,TRBV29-1,TRBJ1-1,CSVSGRARTEAFF,TGCAGCGTTTCGGGGAGGGCGCGTACTGAAGCTTTCTTT
-,many,TRBV7-9,TRBJ2-7,CASSTGYHEQYF,TGTGCCAGCAGCACAGGGTATCACGAGCAGTACTTC
TRBD1,many,TRBV7-2,TRBJ2-3,CASSLFRGLTDTQYF,TGTGCCAGCAGCTTATTTAGGGGGCTGACAGATACGCAGTATTTT
-,many,TRBV12-3/TRBV12-4,TRBJ1-5,CASSLEGTTNQPQHF,TGTGCCAGCAGTTTAGAGGGGACGACCAATCAGCCCCAGCATTTT
-,few,TRBV23-1,TRBJ2-1,CASNQGLLCNEQFF,TGCGCCAGCAATCAGGGTCTTCTCTGCAATGAGCAGTTCTTC
TRBD2,many,TRBV12-3/TRBV12-4,TRBJ2-3,CASSRTSGGRSTDTQYF,TGTGCCAGCAGTCGGACTAGCGGGGGACGAAGCACAGATACGCAGTATTTT
TRBD1,-,TRBV11-3,TRBJ2-5,CASSSFTRLQGQETQYF,TGTGCCAGCAGCTCCTTTACCCGACTACAGGGGCAAGAGACCCAGTACTTC
TRBD1,-,TRBV11-3,TRBJ2-3,CASSRRTGMGGDTQYF,TGTGCCAGCAGCCGAAGGACAGGGATGGGCGGAGATACGCAGTATTTT
TRBD1,many,TRBV4-2,TRBJ1-2,CASSPYGQGGWGYTF,TGTGCCAGCAGCCCCTATGGACAGGGTGGCTGGGGCTACACCTTC